This section outlines one T cell receptor beta chain sequence together with its context. Its target is not known. The donors gave bone marrow, and they were healthy. The data were obtained in a study of cytomegalovirus exposure and HLA in healthy donors. Germline V gene data show CDR1 as SNHLY and CDR2 as FYNNEI. The CDR3 runs 13 residues. V dropped 6 bases and J dropped 9 bases, with 12 bases sitting between them. Study results and limitations: In presence/absence analyses, roughly uniform sequencing depth across donors was assumed. Reports indicated that the classifier achieved high specificity and sensitivity in diagnosing cytomegalovirus status.

PCR primers comprised 60 Vbeta and 13 Jbeta primers. Clones were sequenced by immunoSEQ multiplex PCR, and TCRdb holds only the in-frame ones, with some missing. This sample yields about 160,000 clones, of which approximately 80% are seen a single time; 0.95% to 1.5% belongs to the top ten. The genes are TRBV2 and TRBJ1-6; D perhaps matches TRBD1 (6 bases). The sequencing input was PBMCs. The clonotype was recovered from a woman in her fifties or sixties in good health and CMV-seronegative. The CDR3 DNA reads TGTGCCAGCAGGACAGGTCTTTCTTCACCCCTCCACTTT. Amino acid sequence: CASRTGLSSPLHF.